This T cell receptor beta chain was recorded in a study of a mutant IDH1 vaccine in newly diagnosed glioma. Study context: Beginning 4-6 weeks after radiotherapy alone, or with temozolomide cycles, vaccination took place. Among treated patients, roughly 62% were male and around 40% female, and mean age was 40.4 years. Patients arrived already treated with radiotherapy, temozolomide, or both, most having had both.

Time point specified: week 11, during vaccination. The content of each vaccine dose was 300 ug of mutant IDH1 20-mer peptide, and topical imiquimod accompanied it. Repertoires were generated with immunoSEQ multiplex PCR, while TCRdb's copy carries only in-frame clones and drops some. Of about 35,000 clones listed, 80% were seen once; the top ten hold roughly 16%. Trimming stripped 6 bases from V and 9 bases from J, with 21 bases between. CDR1 and CDR2 (germline): SEHNR, FQNEAQ (reference sequence). This CDR3 has 14 residues. General study points: Researchers report vaccine-induced immune responses in approximately 95% of patients.

In regard to this clone: The antigen remains undetermined.

This chain connects TRBV7-9 to TRBJ2-7; D might be TRBD2 (7 bases). Here the sequenced sample was peripheral blood mononuclear cells (PBMCs), taken from a glioma patient whose treatment included an IDH1 peptide vaccine. This receptor was obtained from a woman in her twenties or thirties with glioma. Some clones in this sample may be carry-over from other donors' samples. CDR3 in amino acids: CASRGGGRDVRQYF. CDR3 nucleotides: TGTGCCAGCAGAGGGGGGGGACGGGACGTAAGGCAGTACTTC. Full variable domain (outside the CDR3, taken from reference TRBV7-9 and TRBJ2-7): DTGVSQNPRHKITKRGQNVTFRCDPISEHNRLYWYRQTLGQGPEFLTYFQNEAQLEKSRLLSDRFSAERPKGSFSTLEIQRTEQGDSAMYLCASRGGGRDVRQYFGPGTRLTVT.